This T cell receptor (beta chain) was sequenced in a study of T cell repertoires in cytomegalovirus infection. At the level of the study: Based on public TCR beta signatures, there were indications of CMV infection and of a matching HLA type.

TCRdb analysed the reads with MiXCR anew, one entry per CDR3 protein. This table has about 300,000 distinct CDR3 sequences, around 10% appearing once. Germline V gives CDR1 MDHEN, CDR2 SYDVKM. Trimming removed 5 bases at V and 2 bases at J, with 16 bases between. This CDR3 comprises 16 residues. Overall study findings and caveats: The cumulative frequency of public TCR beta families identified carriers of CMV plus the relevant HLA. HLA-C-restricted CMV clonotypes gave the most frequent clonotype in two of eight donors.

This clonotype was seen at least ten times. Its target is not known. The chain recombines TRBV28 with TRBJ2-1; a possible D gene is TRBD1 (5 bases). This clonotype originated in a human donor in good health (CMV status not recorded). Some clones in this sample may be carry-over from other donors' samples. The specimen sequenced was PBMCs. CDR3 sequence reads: CASSPPRRVAYNEQFF. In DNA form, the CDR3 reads TGTGCCAGCAGTCCCCCCCGCAGGGTCGCCTACAATGAGCAGTTCTTC.